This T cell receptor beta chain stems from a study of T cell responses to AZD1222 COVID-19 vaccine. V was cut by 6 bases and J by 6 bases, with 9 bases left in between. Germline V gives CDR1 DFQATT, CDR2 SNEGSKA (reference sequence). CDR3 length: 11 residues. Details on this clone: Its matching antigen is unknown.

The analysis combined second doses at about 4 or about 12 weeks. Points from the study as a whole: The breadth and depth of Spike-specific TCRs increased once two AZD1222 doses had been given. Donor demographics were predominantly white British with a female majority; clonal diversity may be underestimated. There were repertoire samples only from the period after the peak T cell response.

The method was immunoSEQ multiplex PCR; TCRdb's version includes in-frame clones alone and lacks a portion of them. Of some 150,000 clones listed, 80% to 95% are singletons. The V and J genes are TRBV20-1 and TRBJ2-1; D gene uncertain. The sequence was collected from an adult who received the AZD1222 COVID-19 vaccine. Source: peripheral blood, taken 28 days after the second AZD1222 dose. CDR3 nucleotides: TGCAGTGCGGGCCTTTTCAATGAGCAGTTCTTC. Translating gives CSAGLFNEQFF.